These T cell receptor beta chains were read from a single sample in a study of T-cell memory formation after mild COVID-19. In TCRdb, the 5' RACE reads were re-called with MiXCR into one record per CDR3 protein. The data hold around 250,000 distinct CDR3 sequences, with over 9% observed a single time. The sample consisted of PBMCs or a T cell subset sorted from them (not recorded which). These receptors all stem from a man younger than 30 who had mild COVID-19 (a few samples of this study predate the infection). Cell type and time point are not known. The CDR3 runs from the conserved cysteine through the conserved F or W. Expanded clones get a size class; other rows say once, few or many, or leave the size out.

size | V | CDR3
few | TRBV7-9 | CASSMNPGTEAFF
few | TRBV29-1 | CSVRQGAGGYTF
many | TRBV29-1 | CSVDPSGGVRETQYF
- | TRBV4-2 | CASSRTSGVGETQYF
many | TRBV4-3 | CASSHARHDYGYTF
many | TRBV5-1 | CASSSSLAGVYNEQFF
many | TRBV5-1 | CASRRDDRLGEQYF
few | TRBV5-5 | CASSLGTVEKLFF
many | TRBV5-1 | CASSLDRGSETQYF
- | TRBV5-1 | CASSNEGLATGELFF
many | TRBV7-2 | CASSLGGATSNEQFF
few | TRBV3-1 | CASSARISYYGYTF
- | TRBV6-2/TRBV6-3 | CASKSYNEQFF
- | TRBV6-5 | CASSLAEYYEQYF
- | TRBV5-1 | CASSQTMNTEAFF
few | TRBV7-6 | CASSLEPKAGGLDTQYF
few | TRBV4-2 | CASSQDLSRRIPSSQQYF
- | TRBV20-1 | CSARGEESETGGSGEAFF
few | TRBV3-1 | CASSSRGTTPEQYF
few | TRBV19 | CASNWSPQYF
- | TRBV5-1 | CASSSQGAQEQFF
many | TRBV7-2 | CASSLAGAYEQYF
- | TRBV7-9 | CASSPWTDNTQYF
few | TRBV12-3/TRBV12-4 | CASSSDLGAGYF
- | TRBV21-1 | CASSTRTETYNSPLHF
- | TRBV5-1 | CASGDGNTEAFF
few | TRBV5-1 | CASNLQGVGETQYF
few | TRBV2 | CASSTSGPGYTF
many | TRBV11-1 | CASSISPGDTQYF
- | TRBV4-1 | CASSPTGSSGNTIYF
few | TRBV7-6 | CASSSPSGGYEQYF
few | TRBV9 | CASSVNSRDEKLFF
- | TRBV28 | CASSRTGGGEKLFF
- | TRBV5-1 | CASSPAIGGEYTDTQYF
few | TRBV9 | CASSLDGGTLHF
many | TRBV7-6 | CASSLVSRGFYNEQFF
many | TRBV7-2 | CASSLGPQESSGNTIYF
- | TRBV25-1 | CASRWGYTEAFF
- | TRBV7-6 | CASSHRLAGNNEQFF
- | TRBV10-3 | CATQKNTGELFF